This T cell receptor beta chain originates from a study of blood T cell repertoires in COVID-19. About the study: Acute and convalescent COVID-19 samples came from the United States, Italy and Spain. T cells, B-cell-depleted T cells, or PBMCs provided the cDNA or gDNA that served as material.

Per the original methods: Reference gene primer amplification gave estimated nucleated cell counts. Repertoires were generated with immunoSEQ multiplex PCR, while TCRdb's copy carries only in-frame clones and drops some. Clonal size and the V and J genes are those of that table, whereas D and trimming came from the DNA. The table includes about 320,000 clones, 65% to 90% detected once. Trimming took 0 bases from V and 3 from J, leaving 7 bases between them. Germline CDR1 SGHKS, CDR2 YYEKEE (reference sequence). The CDR3 has 14 amino acids. Sequencing used peripheral blood. The rearrangement uses TRBV5-5 and TRBJ1-5; D gene unclear. The TCR sequence derives from a human donor in a cohort sampled during active COVID-19. The CDR3 bases are TGTGCCAGCAGCTTGGGCGGTCTCAATCAGCCCCAGCATTTT. Translation gives CASSLGGLNQPQHF.